This T cell receptor beta chain was found in a study of shared clonotypes between healthy human individuals. To note about this clone: Its antigen is unknown.

The CDR3 is 12 amino acids. V was clipped by 3 bases and J by 7 bases, with 8 bases between them. In germline, CDR1 is SGHTS, CDR2 YDEGEE. General observations from the study: It was anticipated that sequencing depth would influence how many clonotypes donors shared.

Each unsorted sample relied on 90 million or so PBMCs as its source of genomic DNA. It was at deep level that the assay was run. The table came from immunoSEQ multiplex PCR; TCRdb's copy has only in-frame clones and leaves some out. The sample records more than 400,000 clones, approximately 78% being singletons. The chain recombines TRBV5-8 with TRBJ1-5; D call uncertain. The TCR comes from a woman aged 40 to 55 in good health. Some clones in this sample may be carry-over from other donors' samples. Sequenced sample: PBMCs. CDR3 loop: CASSWIGQPQHF. In DNA form, the CDR3 reads TGTGCCAGCAGCTGGATAGGCCAGCCCCAGCATTTT.